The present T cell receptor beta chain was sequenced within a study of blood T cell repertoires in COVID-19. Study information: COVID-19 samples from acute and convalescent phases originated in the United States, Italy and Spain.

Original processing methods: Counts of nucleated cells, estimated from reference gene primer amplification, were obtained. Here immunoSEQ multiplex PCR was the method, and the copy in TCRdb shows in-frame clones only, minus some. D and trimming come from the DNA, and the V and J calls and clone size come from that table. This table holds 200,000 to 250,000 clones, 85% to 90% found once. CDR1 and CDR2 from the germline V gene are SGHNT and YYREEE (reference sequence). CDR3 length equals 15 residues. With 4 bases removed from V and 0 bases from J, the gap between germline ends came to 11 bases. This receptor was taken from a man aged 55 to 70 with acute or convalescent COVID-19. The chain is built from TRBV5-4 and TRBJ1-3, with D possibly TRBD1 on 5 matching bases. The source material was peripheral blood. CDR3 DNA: TGTGCCAGCAGCATGGGACTGGGCTCTGGAAACACCATATATTTT. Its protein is CASSMGLGSGNTIYF.